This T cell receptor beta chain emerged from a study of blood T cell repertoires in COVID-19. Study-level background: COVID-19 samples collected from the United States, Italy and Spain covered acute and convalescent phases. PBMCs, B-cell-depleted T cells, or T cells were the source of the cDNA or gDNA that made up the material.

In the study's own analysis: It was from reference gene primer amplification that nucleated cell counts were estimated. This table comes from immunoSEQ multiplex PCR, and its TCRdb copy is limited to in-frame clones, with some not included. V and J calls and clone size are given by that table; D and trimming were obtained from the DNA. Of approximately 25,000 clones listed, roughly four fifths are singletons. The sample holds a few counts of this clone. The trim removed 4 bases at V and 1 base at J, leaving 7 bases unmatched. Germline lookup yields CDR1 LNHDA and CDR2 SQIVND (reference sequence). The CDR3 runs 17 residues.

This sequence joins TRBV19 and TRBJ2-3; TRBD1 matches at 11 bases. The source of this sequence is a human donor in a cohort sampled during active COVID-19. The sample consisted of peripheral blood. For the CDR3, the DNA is TGTGCCAGTAGTACAACGGGACAGGGGGTCCGCACAGATACGCAGTATTTT. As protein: CASSTTGQGVRTDTQYF.